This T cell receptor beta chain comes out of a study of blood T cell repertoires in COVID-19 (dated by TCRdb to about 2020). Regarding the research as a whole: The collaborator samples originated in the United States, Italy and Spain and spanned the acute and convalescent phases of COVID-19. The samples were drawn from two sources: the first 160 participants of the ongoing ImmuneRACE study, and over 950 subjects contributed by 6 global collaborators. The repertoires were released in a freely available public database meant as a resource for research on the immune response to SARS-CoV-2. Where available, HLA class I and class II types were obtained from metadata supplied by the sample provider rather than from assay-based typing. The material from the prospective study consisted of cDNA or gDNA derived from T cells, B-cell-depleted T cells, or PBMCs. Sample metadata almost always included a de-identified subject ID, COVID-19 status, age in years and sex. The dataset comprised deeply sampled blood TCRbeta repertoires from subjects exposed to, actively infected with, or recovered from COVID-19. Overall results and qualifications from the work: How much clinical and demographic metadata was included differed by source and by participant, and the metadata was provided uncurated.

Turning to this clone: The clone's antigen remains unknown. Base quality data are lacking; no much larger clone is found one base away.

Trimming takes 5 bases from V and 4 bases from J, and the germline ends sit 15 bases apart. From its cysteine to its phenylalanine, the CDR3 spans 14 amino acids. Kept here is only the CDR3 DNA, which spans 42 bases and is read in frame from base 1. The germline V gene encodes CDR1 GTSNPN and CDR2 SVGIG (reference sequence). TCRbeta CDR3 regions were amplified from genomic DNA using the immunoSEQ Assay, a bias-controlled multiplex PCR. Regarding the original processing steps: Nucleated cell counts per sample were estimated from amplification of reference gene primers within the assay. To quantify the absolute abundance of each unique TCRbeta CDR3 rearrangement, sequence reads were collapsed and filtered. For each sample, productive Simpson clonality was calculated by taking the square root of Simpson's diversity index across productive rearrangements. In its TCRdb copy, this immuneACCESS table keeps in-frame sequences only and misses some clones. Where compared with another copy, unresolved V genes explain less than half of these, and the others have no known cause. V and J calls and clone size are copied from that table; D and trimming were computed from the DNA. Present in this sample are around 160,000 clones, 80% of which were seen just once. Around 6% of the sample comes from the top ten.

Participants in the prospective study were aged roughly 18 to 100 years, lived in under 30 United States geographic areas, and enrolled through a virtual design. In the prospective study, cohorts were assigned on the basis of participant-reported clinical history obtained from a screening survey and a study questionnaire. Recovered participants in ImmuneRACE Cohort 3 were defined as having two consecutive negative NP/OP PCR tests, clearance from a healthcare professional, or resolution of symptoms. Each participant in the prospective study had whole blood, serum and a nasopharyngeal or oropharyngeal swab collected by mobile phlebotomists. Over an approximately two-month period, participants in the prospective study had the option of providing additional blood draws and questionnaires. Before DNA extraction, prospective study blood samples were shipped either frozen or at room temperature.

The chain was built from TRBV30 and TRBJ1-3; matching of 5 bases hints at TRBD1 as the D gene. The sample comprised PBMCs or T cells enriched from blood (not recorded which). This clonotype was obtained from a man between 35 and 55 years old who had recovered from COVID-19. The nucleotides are TGTGCCTGGGAGCGGGGACGGATAGGAAACACCATATATTTT. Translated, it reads CAWERGRIGNTIYF.